These 27 T cell receptor beta chains share one sample of origin, sequenced in a study of cytomegalovirus exposure and HLA in healthy donors. The PCR employed 60 Vbeta primers together with 13 Jbeta primers. The table came from immunoSEQ multiplex PCR; TCRdb's copy has only in-frame clones and leaves some out. Its table lists some 200,000 clones. The sample comprised PBMCs. These receptors all stem from a woman aged 18-35 years in good health and CMV-seropositive.

The chain recombines TRBV7-2 with TRBJ2-6; D not certain. The CDR3 covers 19 residues. V lost 3 bases to trimming and J lost 0 bases, with 18 bases between them. Germline values: CDR1 SGHTA, CDR2 FQGNSA. The CDR3 sequence is CASSFQRRVIRSGANVLTF. The CDR3 region has the DNA TGTGCCAGCAGCTTCCAGAGACGGGTGATACGCTCTGGGGCCAACGTCCTGACTTTC.

The CDR3 nucleotides read TGTGCCAGCAGTGGGACAGGGCCCCCAGAGACCCAGTACTTC. Residues: CASSGTGPPETQYF. This rearrangement joins TRBV6-1 to TRBJ2-5, with TRBD1 identical over 8 bases. The germline V gene encodes CDR1 MNHNS and CDR2 SASEGT. The CDR3 sequence is 14 residues long. Trimming at V came to 4 bases and at J to 4 bases, leaving 5 bases not matched to a gene.

This sequence joins TRBV4-1 and TRBJ2-5; 9 nucleotides align to TRBD1. The DNA end lines up better with TRBJ2-7; the J call may be wrong. CDR1 and CDR2 from the germline V gene are MGHRA and YSYEKL. CDR3 length: 14 amino acids. The DNA of the CDR3 is TGCGCCAGCAGCCGGGACAGGGTCCCGTACGAGCAGTACTTC. Its translation is CASSRDRVPYEQYF.

The chain joins TRBV4-1 to TRBJ2-5; 11 nucleotides match TRBD2. Germline trimming cut 3 bases from V and 5 bases from J; bases unmatched to any gene: 5. From germline, CDR1 is MGHRA and CDR2 YSYEKL. The CDR3 has 15 residues. In DNA form, the CDR3 reads TGCGCCAGCAGCCATTTGATAGCGGGGGGGGAGACCCAGTACTTC. Translation gives CASSHLIAGGETQYF.

V gene TRBV5-1 combines with J gene TRBJ2-5; 7 bases match TRBD2. The CDR3 is made up of 16 amino acids. The germline V gene has CDR1 SGHRS and CDR2 YFSETQ. V shed 4 bases, J shed 2 bases, and the junction held 11 bases outside the gene matches. The CDR3 here is CASSLGSGRGQETQYF. Written as DNA, the CDR3 is TGCGCCAGCAGCCTGGGGTCGGGGCGGGGGCAAGAGACCCAGTACTTC.

V is TRBV7-7 and J is TRBJ2-1; D might be TRBD2 (6 bases). Trimming took off 1 base at V and 5 bases at J, with 9 bases between the two ends. The CDR3 consists of 14 residues. The germline V gene has CDR1 SSHAT and CDR2 FNYEAQ (reference sequence). The CDR3 loop is CASSLDGGDNEQFF. The CDR3 region has the DNA TGTGCCAGCAGCTTAGACGGGGGAGACAATGAGCAGTTCTTC. Full variable domain (outside the CDR3, taken from reference TRBV7-7 and TRBJ2-1): GAGVSQSPRYKVTKRGQDVTLRCDPISSHATLYWYQQALGQGPEFLTYFNYEAQPDKSGLPSDRFSAERPEGSISTLTIQRTEQRDSAMYRCASSLDGGDNEQFFGPGTRLTVL.

V usage is TRBV10-2 and J usage is TRBJ1-1; TRBD1 might be the D (5 bases). CDR1 and CDR2 (germline): WSHSY, SAAADI. Trimming left V 2 bases short and J 4 bases short, with 11 bases between. The CDR3 totals 14 residues. The CDR3 reads CASSETTGGTEAFF. The CDR3 nucleotides are TGCGCCAGCAGTGAGACGACGGGGGGCACTGAAGCTTTCTTT.

The chain couples TRBV5-1 to TRBJ2-2; the D is unclear. Per the germline V gene, CDR1 is SGHRS and CDR2 is YFSETQ. The CDR3 contains 14 residues. V dropped 0 bases and J dropped 2 bases, with 5 bases sitting between them. The CDR3 sequence: CASSLVLNTGELFF. In nucleotides, the CDR3 is TGCGCCAGCAGCTTGGTCCTCAACACCGGGGAGCTGTTTTTT.

This chain uses TRBV6-6 with TRBJ2-7; D may be TRBD2 (5 bases). In germline, CDR1 is MNHNY, CDR2 SVGAGI (reference sequence). This CDR3 has 15 amino acids. The V and J ends lost 5 bases and 0 bases respectively, with 14 bases between them. CDR3 nucleotides: TGTGCCAGCAGTAACCACCAACTAGTCTCCTACGAGCAGTACTTC. Translation: CASSNHQLVSYEQYF.

The rearrangement joins TRBV29-1 to TRBJ1-2, with D possibly being TRBD1 (6 bases). The V gene's germline CDR1 is SQVTM and CDR2 ANQGSEA. This CDR3 has 13 residues. The V gene lost 4 bases and the J gene lost 2 bases, with 11 bases spanning the gap. The CDR3 region is CSVARGTNYGYTF. CDR3 nucleotides: TGCAGCGTTGCGAGGGGGACCAACTATGGCTACACCTTC.

The genes are TRBV11-2 and TRBJ1-1, with a possible D match to TRBD1 (5 bases). Trimming took off 5 bases at V and 5 bases at J, with 9 bases between the two ends. Germline V gene lookup returns CDR1 SGHAT and CDR2 FQNNGV. This CDR3 contains 12 residues. The CDR3 here is CASSMGHTEAFF. The CDR3, as DNA: TGTGCCAGCAGCATGGGGCATACTGAAGCTTTCTTT.

This chain uses TRBV19 with TRBJ2-7; 8 bases are a match to TRBD2. This CDR3 has 14 amino acids. Germline lookup yields CDR1 LNHDA and CDR2 SQIVND (reference sequence). V lost 10 bases, J lost 1 base, and 9 bases stayed unmatched. The CDR3: CATQRGGGSYEQYF. The CDR3 DNA reads as TGTGCCACACAGAGGGGCGGGGGGTCCTACGAGCAGTACTTC. Full variable domain (remainder filled in from reference TRBV19 and TRBJ2-7): DGGITQSPKYLFRKEGQNVTLSCEQNLNHDAMYWYRQDPGQGLRLIYYSQIVNDFQKGDIAEGYSVSREKKESFPLTVTSAQKNPTAFYLCATQRGGGSYEQYFGPGTRLTVT.

This chain connects TRBV6-5 to TRBJ1-2; unclear D gene. Per germline, CDR1 MNHEY and CDR2 SVGAGI. The CDR3 runs 11 residues. The V end lost 9 bases, the J end lost 4 bases, and 9 bases lay between the germline ends. The CDR3 loop is CARVEGYGYTF. The CDR3 coding sequence is TGTGCCAGAGTTGAGGGCTATGGCTACACCTTC.

The CDR3 coding sequence is TGTGCCAGCAGCGTAGGACAGGGGGCCGGCACAGATACGCAGTATTTT. Protein sequence: CASSVGQGAGTDTQYF. The chain combines TRBV9 with TRBJ2-3; 10 bases map to TRBD1. The CDR3 has 16 amino acids. Germline lookup yields CDR1 SGDLS and CDR2 YYNGEE. V shed 0 bases, J shed 1 base, and the junction held 2 bases outside the gene matches.

This chain uses TRBV21-1 with TRBJ2-7; TRBD2 is taken as the D call from the table, unchecked against the DNA. TRBV21-1 is an annotated pseudogene. This CDR3 region has 11 residues. The CDR3 loop is CASTNRGEQYF. The DNA for the CDR3 is TGTGCCAGCACCAACCGGGGCGAGCAGTACTTC.

The V and J genes are TRBV30 and TRBJ2-1; 8 bases align to TRBD1. Trimming at V came to 3 bases and at J to 1 base, leaving 5 bases not matched to a gene. The length of the CDR3 is 15 residues. CDR1 is GTSNPN and CDR2 is SVGIG in the germline V gene (reference sequence). The chain's CDR3 is CAWSFDRGSYNEQFF. CDR3 in DNA: TGTGCCTGGAGCTTCGACAGGGGTTCCTACAATGAGCAGTTCTTC.

The chain combines TRBV7-3 with TRBJ2-2; TRBD1 matches at 8 bases. The trim removed 5 bases at V and 4 bases at J, leaving 3 bases unmatched. The CDR3 is made up of 14 amino acids. Germline values: CDR1 SGHTA, CDR2 FQGTGA. CDR3 nucleotides: TGTGCCAGCAGCAGACAGGGGACCACCGGGGAGCTGTTTTTT. Translated, it gives CASSRQGTTGELFF.

As for this clone: The junction departs from germline at one end; a sequencing error may be responsible. The rearrangement links TRBV7-9 to TRBJ1-2; 8 bases are shared with TRBD1. CDR1 and CDR2 from the germline V gene are SEHNR and FQNEAQ (reference sequence). This CDR3 spans 11 amino acids. The chain's CDR3 is CASGEGQGQLF. The DNA for the CDR3 is TGTGCCAGCGGGGAAGGACAGGGCCAACTCTTC.

The chain is built from TRBV9 and TRBJ1-2; the match to TRBD1 covers 7 bases. The V and J ends lost 2 bases and 0 bases, in that order; junction bases with no gene match: 1. The CDR3 sequence is 14 residues long. CDR1 and CDR2 (germline): SGDLS, YYNGEE. The CDR3 region is CASSVTGANYGYTF. The CDR3 nucleotides read TGTGCCAGCAGCGTCACAGGGGCTAACTATGGCTACACCTTC. Filled out from reference TRBV9 and TRBJ1-2, the complete variable domain reads DSGVTQTPKHLITATGQRVTLRCSPRSGDLSVYWYQQSLDQGLQFLIQYYNGEERAKGNILERFSAQQFPDLHSELNLSSLELGDSALYFCASSVTGANYGYTFGSGTRLTVV.

V usage is TRBV27 and J usage is TRBJ1-1; possible D gene TRBD1, 5 bases. CDR1 MNHEY and CDR2 SMNVEV come from the germline V gene (reference sequence). This CDR3 comprises 13 residues. The germline V and J ends were trimmed by 5 bases and 6 bases, with 13 bases remaining between them. CDR3 protein: CASSPQGFAEAFF. The CDR3 coding sequence is TGTGCCAGCAGTCCTCAGGGCTTCGCTGAAGCTTTCTTT.

The chain is built from TRBV5-1 and TRBJ1-5; D is undetermined. CDR3 length: 17 amino acids. Between the trimmed V and J ends, which lost 0 bases and 5 bases, there was a span of 18 bases. CDR1 SGHRS and CDR2 YFSETQ come from the germline V gene. The CDR3 nucleotides read TGCGCCAGCAGCTTGGATCTCAAGAGGGTTGAGTATCAGCCCCAGCATTTT. Translation: CASSLDLKRVEYQPQHF.

The rearrangement uses TRBV19 and TRBJ1-5, with 7 bases matching TRBD1. The CDR3 extends over 13 amino acids. Germline CDR1 and CDR2: LNHDA and SQIVND (reference sequence). Trimming at V came to 2 bases and at J to 6 bases, leaving 1 base not matched to a gene. CDR3 sequence: CASSIRTGQPQHF. The CDR3 DNA sequence: TGTGCCAGTAGTATAAGGACAGGTCAGCCCCAGCATTTT.

V and J are TRBV30 and TRBJ2-2; a weak D match, TRBD2 (7 bases). The V end lost 2 bases, the J end lost 3 bases, and 10 bases lay between the germline ends. The V gene's germline CDR1 is GTSNPN and CDR2 SVGIG (reference sequence). CDR3 size: 14 residues. CDR3 loop: CAWSRGGDTGELFF. DNA of the CDR3: TGTGCCTGGAGTAGGGGGGGGGACACCGGGGAGCTGTTTTTT.

The J gene is TRBJ2-6, the V gene TRBV7-2, with D tentatively TRBD2 (6 bases). Per the germline V gene, CDR1 is SGHTA and CDR2 is FQGNSA. The CDR3 consists of 19 residues. V was pared by 5 bases and J by 0 bases, with 20 bases between. The CDR3 DNA reads as TGTGCCAGCAGCCTATCATACCCGCGGGGACTCTCTGGGGCCAACGTCCTGACTTTC. Translation gives CASSLSYPRGLSGANVLTF.

The V and J genes are TRBV6-6 and TRBJ2-7; 9 bases match TRBD2. V gave up 0 bases and J gave up 3 bases; unmatched junction bases: 0. The CDR3 extends over 14 amino acids. CDR1 MNHNY and CDR2 SVGAGI come from the germline V gene (reference sequence). The CDR3 reads CASSYSSGSYEQYF. CDR3 bases: TGTGCCAGCAGTTACTCTAGCGGGAGCTACGAGCAGTACTTC.

The genes are TRBV7-9 and TRBJ2-1, with TRBD2 identical over 10 bases. Germline V gene data show CDR1 as SEHNR and CDR2 as FQNEAQ (reference sequence). The CDR3 extends over 15 amino acids. J gave up 3 bases and V 5 bases, and 4 bases lay outside the gene matches. The CDR3 loop is CASSRGLAVYNEQFF. The CDR3 DNA is TGTGCCAGCAGCCGTGGACTAGCGGTCTACAATGAGCAGTTCTTC.

The chain links TRBV28 to TRBJ2-1; 8 bases line up with TRBD2. The trim removed 6 bases at V and 2 bases at J, leaving 9 bases unmatched. Germline V gene lookup returns CDR1 MDHEN and CDR2 SYDVKM. The length of the CDR3 is 16 residues. In DNA form, the CDR3 reads TGTGCCAGCAGAGGACGGGGGGGCAACGCCTACAATGAGCAGTTCTTC. It specifies CASRGRGGNAYNEQFF.